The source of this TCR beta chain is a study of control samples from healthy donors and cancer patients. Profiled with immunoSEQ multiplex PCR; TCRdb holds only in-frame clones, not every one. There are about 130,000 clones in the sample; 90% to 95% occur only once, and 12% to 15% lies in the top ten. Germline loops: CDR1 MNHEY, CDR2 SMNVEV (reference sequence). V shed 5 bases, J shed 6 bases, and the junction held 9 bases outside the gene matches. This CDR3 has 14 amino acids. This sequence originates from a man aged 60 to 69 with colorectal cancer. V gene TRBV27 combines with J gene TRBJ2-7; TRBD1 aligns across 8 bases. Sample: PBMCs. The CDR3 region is CASSPQGAPSEQYF. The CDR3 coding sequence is TGTGCCAGCAGTCCCCAGGGGGCGCCGAGCGAGCAGTACTTC.